This T cell receptor (beta chain) was recovered during a study of cytomegalovirus exposure and HLA in healthy donors. Study summary: Both the 100 to 150 validation repertoires and the 600 to 750 first-cohort repertoires used the same platform, as reported by a later analysis.

The study's findings and limits: The finding came from a later analysis; first-cohort TCR clusters tended to co-occur in the 95 to 150 validation repertoires.

This table comes from immunoSEQ multiplex PCR, and its TCRdb copy is limited to in-frame clones, with some not included. The repertoire holds roughly 300,000 clones, with approximately 86% as singletons. On this clone itself: Its antigen is not identified.

CDR1 is SNHLY and CDR2 is FYNNEI in the germline V gene. Trimming removed 0 bases from V and 2 bases from J; junction bases left unmatched: 3. The CDR3 extends over 16 amino acids. Sequencing was done on a sample of PBMCs. The V call is TRBV2, the J call TRBJ2-5; 10 bases align to TRBD2. This receptor was identified in a woman between 25 and 40 years old in good health and CMV-seropositive. CDR3 nucleotide sequence: TGTGCCAGCAGTGAAGCGTTAGCGGGAGGACAAGAGACCCAGTACTTC. It encodes CASSEALAGGQETQYF.